Reported below is one TCR beta chain. This clone was recorded only once. Which antigen it targets is not known. No base quality information exists; no much larger clone differs at one position. Per the publication, the time point label means: neoterminal ileum biopsy at postoperative endoscopy, about 6 months after surgery. Eligible patients were adults with ileal or ileocolonic Crohn's disease who had an indication for ileocolonic resection. Whole ileal mucosal biopsies were kept frozen at -80 degrees C prior to DNA extraction. Genomic DNA was extracted from frozen whole biopsies with a TRizol-based method and quantified on a NanoDrop 2000 spectrophotometer. This sample was included in a study of T cell repertoires in ileal Crohn's disease (dated by TCRdb to between 2019 and 2020). Looking at the study overall: At the time of surgery, approximately 35% of patients were active smokers, and the median duration of disease was roughly 8.3 years. Surgery was performed for a complication in all patients, with stricturing disease in roughly 60% and penetrating disease in 39%. A prospective multicentre cohort supplied the approximately 56 Crohn's disease patients whose TCR repertoires were analysed. Endoscopic postoperative recurrence was defined by a Rutgeerts score above i0. The M6 samples were biopsies of the neoterminal ileum collected during postoperative colonoscopy. Running in parallel with the study was a multicentre cohort set up to find predictors of early endoscopic recurrence following ileocolonic resection. The study sequenced some 170 mucosal samples from 57 patients, taken at several locations on the surgical specimen and at postoperative endoscopy. Roughly half of the patients were given postoperative therapy, with about a dozen receiving thiopurines and around 18 receiving anti-TNF agents.

Roughly 0.55 micrograms of biopsy DNA per sample were submitted for commercial TCRB immunosequencing. Adaptive Biotechnology amplified the CDR3 regions from genomic DNA with a two-step multiplex PCR designed to control amplification bias. Primers covering every V and J gene segment were used in the first PCR, while barcodes and Illumina adapters were added in the second PCR. CDR3 libraries were sequenced using an Illumina instrument. The study's own analysis went as follows. Analysis combined the vendor-provided pipelines with custom analysis of raw data in R/Bioconductor under R version 3.3.0. Clonality, which ranges from 0 to 1, was calculated as the inverse of the normalised Shannon entropy across all productive clones. High-frequency clones were defined as the share of the repertoire taken up by the top 100 clones, keeping only clones that passed a 95% confidence test. Repertoire diversity was measured with the Simpson index, and overlap between samples was measured with the Morisita-Horn index. The table was pulled from immuneACCESS by TCRdb, which kept in-frame rearrangements only. Such tables lose some clones; where checked, under half of the loss comes from unresolved V genes, and the rest has no known cause. Clonal size and the V and J genes are those of that table, whereas D and trimming came from the DNA. The sample contains more than 50,000 clones, 85% to 90% of them found a single time. The top ten clones comprise roughly 1.9% of the sample.

General findings and caveats noted by the study authors: Mucosal CD4 and CD8 T cells were sorted and sequenced only in a subgroup of patients, the size of which was not stated. Endoscopic recurrence was found to be associated with higher high-frequency clone percentages at surgery, and recurrence was observed in all patients with clonality above 26.8% (18/57). Postoperative endoscopy timing varied within the first year after surgery, with a median delay of 6.9 months. A significantly higher proportion of clonal expansions was observed in active smokers at surgery than in non-smokers (25.9% vs 17.9%, p=0.02). Compared with CD4 T cells, sorted CD8 T cells held more high-frequency clones, which suggests that the mucosal expansions were mostly CD8.

The junction carries 19 bases between V and J, which are trimmed by 3 bases and 1 base respectively. The CDR3 holds 18 amino acids from the cysteine to the phenylalanine. Just the 54-base CDR3 DNA is kept, in frame starting at base 1. According to the germline V gene, CDR1 reads KGHSH and CDR2 reads LQKENI. The receptor was isolated from an adult with Crohn's disease. This chain is built from TRBV18 and TRBJ1-5; too little of a D gene remains to name it. Sequencing used ileal tissue. The DNA sequence is given as TGTGCCAGCTCACCGTCCCAATCCAATCGAGTGAGCAATCAGCCCCAGCATTTT. Translation gives CASSPSQSNRVSNQPQHF.